These T cell receptor beta chains were read from a single sample in a study of cytotoxic CD8 clonotypes in ibrutinib-treated CLL. Libraries were prepared by immunoSEQ multiplex PCR; TCRdb keeps only in-frame clonotypes and omits some of them. The table records 70,000 to 85,000 clones, around 80% of them present only once. Material: PBMCs, obtained at disease progression, from a patient treated with ibrutinib. The receptor source for this set is a human donor with chronic lymphocytic leukemia. CDR3s leave out the opening cysteine and the closing phenylalanine or tryptophan.

V,J,CDR3
TRBV7-9,TRBJ2-3,ASSFRPRDYTDTQY
TRBV5-1,TRBJ2-5,ASSLGLAGPQETQY
TRBV9,TRBJ2-5,ASSPYSGRETQY
TRBV15,TRBJ2-7,ATSRVGAPYEQY
TRBV9,TRBJ2-1,ASSVFQAGIYNEQF
TRBV4-1,TRBJ2-5,ASSQTGLQETQY
TRBV9,TRBJ2-2,ASSPIMSTGELF
TRBV2,TRBJ1-4,ASSVGGGGEKLF
TRBV18,TRBJ2-3,ASSPGLAGGYTDTQY
TRBV5-1,TRBJ1-6,ASSPSGTEDSPLH
TRBV29-1,TRBJ1-2,SVPTLYGYT
TRBV9,TRBJ2-7,ASSVGGTRQTYEQY
TRBV7-9,TRBJ1-2,ASSFLPGMGQVLGHGYT
TRBV6-6,TRBJ1-5,ASSWTASDQPQH
TRBV5-6,TRBJ2-5,ASSLYGGDHQETQY
TRBV6-5,TRBJ2-7,ASSQRRSYEQY
TRBV5-1,TRBJ2-5,ASSVTGVETQY
TRBV18,TRBJ1-1,ASSPPGSRDGTEAF
TRBV4-1,NA,ASSSSTGVSYEQY
TRBV6-5,TRBJ1-5,ASSSRMGNQPQH
TRBV6-5,TRBJ1-2,ASRQGWYGYT
TRBV15,TRBJ1-1,ATSRDRDNTEAF
TRBV6-6,TRBJ1-2,ASSYSRQGGYT
TRBV9,TRBJ2-3,ASSVLGTDTQY
TRBV6-5,TRBJ1-5,ASSYYINQPQH
TRBV30,TRBJ1-6,AWTWGAGSPLH
TRBV7-9,TRBJ1-4,ASSLVHHEKLF
TRBV10-1,TRBJ2-2,ASSEDRGHTGELF
TRBV19,TRBJ2-7,ASSNFMGYEQY
TRBV7-9,TRBJ1-1,ASSLLLTEAF
TRBV15,TRBJ1-2,ATSRDRGGAYGYT
TRBV10-3,TRBJ2-5,AISSGHLETQY
TRBV27,TRBJ1-5,ASRRGQNSNQPQH
TRBV18,TRBJ2-1,ASSQGLAGRIGSYNEQF
TRBV29-1,TRBJ2-2,SVGRGSNTGELF
TRBV4-1,TRBJ1-5,ASSQDPNQPQH
TRBV30,TRBJ2-7,ALGREGFYEQY
TRBV28,TRBJ1-1,ASSLMTEAF
TRBV27,TRBJ1-5,ASSGGRNQPQH
TRBV30,TRBJ2-3,AWRLAGTDTQY
TRBV30,TRBJ1-1,AWSVQMNTEAF
TRBV7-6,TRBJ2-1,ASSFGATYNEQF
TRBV7-9,TRBJ2-5,ASSPPGSGRTQETQY
TRBV30,TRBJ1-6,AWMYSSLSPLH
TRBV11-2,TRBJ1-4,ARGGLVARFVEKLF
TRBV7-2,TRBJ2-1,ASSRTDNYNEQF
TRBV4-1,TRBJ2-5,ASSQEAAGGETQY
TRBV5-6,TRBJ1-1,ASSLQGEAF
TRBV5-8,TRBJ2-6,ASSPMVSGANVLT